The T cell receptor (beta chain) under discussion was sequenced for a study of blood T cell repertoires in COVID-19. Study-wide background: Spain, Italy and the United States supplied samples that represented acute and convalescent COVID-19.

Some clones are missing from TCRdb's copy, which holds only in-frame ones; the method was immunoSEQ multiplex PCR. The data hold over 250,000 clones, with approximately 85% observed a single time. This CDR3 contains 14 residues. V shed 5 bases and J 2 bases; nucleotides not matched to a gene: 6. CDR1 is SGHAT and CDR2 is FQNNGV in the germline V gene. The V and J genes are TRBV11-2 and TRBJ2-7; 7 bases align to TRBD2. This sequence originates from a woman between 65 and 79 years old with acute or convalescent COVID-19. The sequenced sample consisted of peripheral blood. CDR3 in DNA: TGTGCCAGCAGCCGGCCGGGACTACCCTACGAGCAGTACTTC. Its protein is CASSRPGLPYEQYF.